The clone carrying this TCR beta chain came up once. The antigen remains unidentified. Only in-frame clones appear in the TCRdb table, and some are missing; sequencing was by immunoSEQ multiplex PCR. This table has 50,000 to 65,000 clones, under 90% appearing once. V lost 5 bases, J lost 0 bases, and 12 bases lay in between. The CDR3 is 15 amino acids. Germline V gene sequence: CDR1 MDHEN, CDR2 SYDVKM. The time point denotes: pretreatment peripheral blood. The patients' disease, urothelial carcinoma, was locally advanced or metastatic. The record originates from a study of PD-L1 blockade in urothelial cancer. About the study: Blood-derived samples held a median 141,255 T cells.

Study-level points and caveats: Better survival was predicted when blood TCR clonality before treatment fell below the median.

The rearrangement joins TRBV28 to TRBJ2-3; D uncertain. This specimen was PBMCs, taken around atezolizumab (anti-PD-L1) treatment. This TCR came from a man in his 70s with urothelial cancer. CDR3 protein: CASSLGGTSTDTQYF. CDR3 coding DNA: TGTGCCAGCAGTCTAGGTGGAACTAGCACAGATACGCAGTATTTT.